The T cell receptor beta chain under discussion was sequenced for a study of cytomegalovirus exposure and HLA in healthy donors. The CDR3 is made up of 15 amino acids. Germline V gene lookup returns CDR1 SGHNT and CDR2 YYREEE (reference sequence). Trimming cost V 0 bases and J 1 base, with 9 bases left between them. The sample holds a few counts of this clone. Primers included in the PCR were 60 Vbeta and 13 Jbeta primers. Libraries were prepared by immunoSEQ multiplex PCR; TCRdb keeps only in-frame clonotypes and omits some of them. The table shows 120,000 or so clones, with around four fifths occurring only once.

The source is a man in his 60s in good health and CMV-seropositive. The rearrangement links TRBV5-4 to TRBJ2-3, with D possibly TRBD1 on 6 matching bases. Material: PBMCs. The CDR3, as DNA: TGTGCCAGCAGCTTGGAAGAGGGGGGCACAGATACGCAGTATTTT. This sequence encodes CASSLEEGGTDTQYF.